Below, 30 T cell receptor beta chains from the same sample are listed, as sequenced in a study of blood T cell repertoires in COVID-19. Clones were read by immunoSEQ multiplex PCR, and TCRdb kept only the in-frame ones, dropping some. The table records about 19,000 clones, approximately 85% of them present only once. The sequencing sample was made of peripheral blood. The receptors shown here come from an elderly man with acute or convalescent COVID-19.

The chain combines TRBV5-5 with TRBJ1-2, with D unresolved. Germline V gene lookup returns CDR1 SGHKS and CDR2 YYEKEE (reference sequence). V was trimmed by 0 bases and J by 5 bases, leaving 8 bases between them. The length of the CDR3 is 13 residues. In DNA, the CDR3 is TGTGCCAGCAGCTTGGACCTATTTTATGGCTACACCTTC. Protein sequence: CASSLDLFYGYTF.

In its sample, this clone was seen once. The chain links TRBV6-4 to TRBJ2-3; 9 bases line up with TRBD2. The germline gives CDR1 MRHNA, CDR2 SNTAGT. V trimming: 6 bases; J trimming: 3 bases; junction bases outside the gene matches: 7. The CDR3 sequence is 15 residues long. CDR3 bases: TGTGCCAGCAGCGCCCGGAGCGGGGGGACAGATACGCAGTATTTT. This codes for CASSARSGGTDTQYF.

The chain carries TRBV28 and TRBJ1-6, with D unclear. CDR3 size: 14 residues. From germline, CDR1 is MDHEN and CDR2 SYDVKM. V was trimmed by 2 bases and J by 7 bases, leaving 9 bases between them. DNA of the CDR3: TGTGCCAGCAGTTTAACGGGTAACAATTCACCCCTCCACTTT. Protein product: CASSLTGNNSPLHF.

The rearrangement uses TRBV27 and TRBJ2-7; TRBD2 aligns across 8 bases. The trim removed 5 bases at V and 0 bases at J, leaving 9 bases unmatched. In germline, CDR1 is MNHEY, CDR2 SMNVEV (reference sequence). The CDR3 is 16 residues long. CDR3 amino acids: CASSLSSGGLSYEQYF. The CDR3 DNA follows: TGTGCCAGCAGTCTTTCAAGCGGGGGACTCTCCTACGAGCAGTACTTC.

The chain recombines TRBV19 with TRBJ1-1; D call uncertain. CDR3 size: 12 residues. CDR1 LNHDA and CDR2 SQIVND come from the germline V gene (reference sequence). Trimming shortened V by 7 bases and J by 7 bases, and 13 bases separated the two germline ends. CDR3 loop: CASKLSSSEAFF. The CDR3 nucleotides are TGTGCCAGTAAGTTGTCGTCCAGTGAAGCTTTCTTT.

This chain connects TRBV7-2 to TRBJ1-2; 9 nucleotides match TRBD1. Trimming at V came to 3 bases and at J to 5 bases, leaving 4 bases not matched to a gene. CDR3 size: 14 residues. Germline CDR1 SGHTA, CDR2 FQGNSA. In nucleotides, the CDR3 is TGTGCCAGCAGCTTGGGACAGGGAAATTATGGCTACACCTTC. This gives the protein CASSLGQGNYGYTF.

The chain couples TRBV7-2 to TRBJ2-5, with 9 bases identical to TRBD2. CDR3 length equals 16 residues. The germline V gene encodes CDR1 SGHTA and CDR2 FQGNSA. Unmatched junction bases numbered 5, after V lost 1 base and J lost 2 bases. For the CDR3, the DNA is TGTGCCAGCAGCTTAGGCGGAGCGGGGGGACAAGAGACCCAGTACTTC. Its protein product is CASSLGGAGGQETQYF.

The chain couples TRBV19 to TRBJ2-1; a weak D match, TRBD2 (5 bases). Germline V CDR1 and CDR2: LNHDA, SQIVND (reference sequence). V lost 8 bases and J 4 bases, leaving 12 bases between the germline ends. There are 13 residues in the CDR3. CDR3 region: CASYSRAYNEQFF. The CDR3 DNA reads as TGTGCCAGTTACTCGCGGGCATACAATGAGCAGTTCTTC.

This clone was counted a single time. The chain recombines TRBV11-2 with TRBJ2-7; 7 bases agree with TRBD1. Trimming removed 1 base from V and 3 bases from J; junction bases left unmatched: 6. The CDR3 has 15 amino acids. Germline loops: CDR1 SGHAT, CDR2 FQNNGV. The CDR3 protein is CASSLGPGTDYEQYF. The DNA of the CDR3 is TGTGCCAGCAGCTTAGGCCCCGGGACAGACTACGAGCAGTACTTC.

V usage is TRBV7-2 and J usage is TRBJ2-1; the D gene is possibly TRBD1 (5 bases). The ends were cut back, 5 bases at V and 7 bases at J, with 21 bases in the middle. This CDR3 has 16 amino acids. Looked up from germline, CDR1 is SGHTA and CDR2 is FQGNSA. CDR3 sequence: CASSARQGGFPNEQFF. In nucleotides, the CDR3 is TGTGCCAGCAGCGCACGGCAGGGTGGGTTTCCGAATGAGCAGTTCTTC.

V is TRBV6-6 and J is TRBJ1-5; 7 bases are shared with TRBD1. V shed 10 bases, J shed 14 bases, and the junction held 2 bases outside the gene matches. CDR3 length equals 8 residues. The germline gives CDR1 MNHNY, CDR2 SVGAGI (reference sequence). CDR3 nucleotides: TGTGCCACCGGGACAGAGCATTTT. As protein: CATGTEHF.

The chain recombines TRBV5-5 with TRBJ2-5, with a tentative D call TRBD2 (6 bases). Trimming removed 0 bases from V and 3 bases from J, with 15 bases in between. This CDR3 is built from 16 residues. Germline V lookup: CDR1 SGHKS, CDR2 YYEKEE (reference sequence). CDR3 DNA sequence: TGTGCCAGCAGCTTGGTCTTGCGGGGATACGAAGAGACCCAGTACTTC. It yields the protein CASSLVLRGYEETQYF.

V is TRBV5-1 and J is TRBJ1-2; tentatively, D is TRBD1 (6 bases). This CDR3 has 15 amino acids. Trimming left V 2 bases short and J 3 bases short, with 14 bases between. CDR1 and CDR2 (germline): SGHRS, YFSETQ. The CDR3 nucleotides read TGCGCCAGCAGCTTTTTCGGGGGGCAGGACTATGGCTACACCTTC. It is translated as CASSFFGGQDYGYTF.

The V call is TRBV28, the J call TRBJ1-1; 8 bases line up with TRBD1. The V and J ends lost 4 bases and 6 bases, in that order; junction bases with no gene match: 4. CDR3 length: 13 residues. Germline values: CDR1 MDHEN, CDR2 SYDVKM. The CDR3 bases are TGTGCCAGCAGTTACAGGGGGAAGCCTGAAGCTTTCTTT. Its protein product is CASSYRGKPEAFF. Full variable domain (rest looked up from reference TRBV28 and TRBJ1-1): DVKVTQSSRYLVKRTGEKVFLECVQDMDHENMFWYRQDPGLGLRLIYFSYDVKMKEKGDIPEGYSVSREKKERFSLILESASTNQTSMYLCASSYRGKPEAFFGQGTRLTVV.

The CDR3 reads CASSFLGTGTEAFF. CDR3 DNA sequence: TGTGCCAGCAGTTTCTTGGGTACGGGGACTGAAGCTTTCTTT. The chain carries TRBV27 and TRBJ1-1; unclear D gene. CDR3 length: 14 residues. V lost 3 bases to trimming and J lost 5 bases, with 13 bases between them. Germline V gives CDR1 MNHEY, CDR2 SMNVEV (reference sequence).

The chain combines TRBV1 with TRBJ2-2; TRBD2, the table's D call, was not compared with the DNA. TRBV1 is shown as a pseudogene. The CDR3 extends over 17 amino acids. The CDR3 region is CTSSQDRERDHTGELFF. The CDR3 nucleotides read TGCACCAGCAGCCAAGATAGGGAGCGGGACCACACCGGGGAGCTGTTTTTT.

In DNA form, the CDR3 reads TGTGCCAGCAGTGAAGCTAGCAGGGGTGGAAACACCATATATTTT. Residues: CASSEASRGGNTIYF. This chain links TRBV6-1 with TRBJ1-3; a possible D gene is TRBD1 (6 bases). The ends were cut back, 0 bases at V and 3 bases at J, with 9 bases in the middle. The length of the CDR3 is 15 residues. Germline V gene lookup returns CDR1 MNHNS and CDR2 SASEGT.

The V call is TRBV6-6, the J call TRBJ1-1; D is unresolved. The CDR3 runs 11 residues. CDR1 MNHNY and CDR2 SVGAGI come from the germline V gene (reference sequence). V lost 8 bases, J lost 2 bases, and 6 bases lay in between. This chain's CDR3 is CASGQNTEAFF. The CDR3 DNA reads TGTGCCAGCGGCCAAAACACTGAAGCTTTCTTT.

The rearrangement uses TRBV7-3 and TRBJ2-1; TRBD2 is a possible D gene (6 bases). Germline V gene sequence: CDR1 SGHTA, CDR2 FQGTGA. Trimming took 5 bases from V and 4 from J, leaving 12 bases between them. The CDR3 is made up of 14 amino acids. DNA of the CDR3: TGTGCCAGCAGCCCCGGCGGGGATTACAATGAGCAGTTCTTC. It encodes CASSPGGDYNEQFF.

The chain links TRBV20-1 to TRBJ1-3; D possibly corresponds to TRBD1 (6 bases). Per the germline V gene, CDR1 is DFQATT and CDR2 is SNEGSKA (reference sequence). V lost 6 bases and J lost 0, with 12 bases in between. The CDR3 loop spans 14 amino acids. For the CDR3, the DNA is TGCAGTGCCAGTACAGGGTACTCTGGAAACACCATATATTTT. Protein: CSASTGYSGNTIYF.

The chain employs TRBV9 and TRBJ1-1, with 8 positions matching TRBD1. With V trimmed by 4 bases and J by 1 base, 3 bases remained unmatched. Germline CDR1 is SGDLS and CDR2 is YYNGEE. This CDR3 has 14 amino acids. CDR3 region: CASSFGTGNTEAFF. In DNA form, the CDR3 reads TGTGCCAGCAGCTTCGGGACAGGGAACACTGAAGCTTTCTTT.

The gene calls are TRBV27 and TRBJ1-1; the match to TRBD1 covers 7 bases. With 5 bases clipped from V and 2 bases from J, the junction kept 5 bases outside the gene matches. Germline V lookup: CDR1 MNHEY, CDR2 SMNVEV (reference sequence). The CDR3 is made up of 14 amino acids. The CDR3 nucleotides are TGTGCCAGCAGTAGACAGGGATTCAACACTGAAGCTTTCTTT. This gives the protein CASSRQGFNTEAFF.

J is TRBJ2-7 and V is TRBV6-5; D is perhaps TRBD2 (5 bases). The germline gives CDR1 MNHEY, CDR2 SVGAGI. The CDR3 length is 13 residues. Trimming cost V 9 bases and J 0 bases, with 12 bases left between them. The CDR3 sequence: CASRGTSSYEQYF. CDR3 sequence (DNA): TGTGCCAGTCGGGGAACGAGCTCCTACGAGCAGTACTTC.

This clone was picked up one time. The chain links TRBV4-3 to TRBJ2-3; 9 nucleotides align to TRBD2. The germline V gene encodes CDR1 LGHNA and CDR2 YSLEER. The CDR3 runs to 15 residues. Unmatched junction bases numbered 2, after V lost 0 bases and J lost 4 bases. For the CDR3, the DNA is TGCGCCAGCAGCCAAGAGGCGGGGGGGCCAGATACGCAGTATTTT. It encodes CASSQEAGGPDTQYF.

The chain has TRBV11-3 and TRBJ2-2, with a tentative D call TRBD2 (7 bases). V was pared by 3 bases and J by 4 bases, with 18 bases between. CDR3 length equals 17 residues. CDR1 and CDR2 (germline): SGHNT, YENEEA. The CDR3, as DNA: TGTGCCAGCAGCTTCACTGGGGGGGCGCTGGGCACCGGGGAGCTGTTTTTT. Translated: CASSFTGGALGTGELFF.

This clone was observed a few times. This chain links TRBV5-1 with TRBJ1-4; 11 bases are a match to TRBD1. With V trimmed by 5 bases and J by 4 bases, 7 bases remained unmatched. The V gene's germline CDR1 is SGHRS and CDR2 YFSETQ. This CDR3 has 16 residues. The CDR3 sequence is CASRPGTGGSNEKLFF. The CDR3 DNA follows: TGCGCCAGCAGACCCGGGACAGGGGGTAGTAATGAAAAACTGTTTTTT.

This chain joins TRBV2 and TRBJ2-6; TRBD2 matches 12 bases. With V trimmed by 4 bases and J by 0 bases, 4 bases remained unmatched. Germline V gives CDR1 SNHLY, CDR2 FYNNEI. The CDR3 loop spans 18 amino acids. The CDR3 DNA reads TGTGCCAGCAGTGCCATACTAGCGGGAGGCTCTGGGGCCAACGTCCTGACTTTC. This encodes CASSAILAGGSGANVLTF.

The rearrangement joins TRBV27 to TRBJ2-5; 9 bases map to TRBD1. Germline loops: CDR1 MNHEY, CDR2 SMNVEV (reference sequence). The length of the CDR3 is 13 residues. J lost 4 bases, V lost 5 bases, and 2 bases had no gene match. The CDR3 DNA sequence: TGTGCCAGCAGTCACAGGGGGCCAGAGACCCAGTACTTC. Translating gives CASSHRGPETQYF.

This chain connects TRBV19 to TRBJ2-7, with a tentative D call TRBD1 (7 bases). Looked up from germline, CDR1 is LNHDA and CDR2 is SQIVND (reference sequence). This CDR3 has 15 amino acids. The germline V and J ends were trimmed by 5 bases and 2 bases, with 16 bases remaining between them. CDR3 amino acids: CASSLAGQPTYEQYF. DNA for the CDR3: TGTGCCAGTAGTCTTGCGGGACAGCCGACCTACGAGCAGTACTTC.

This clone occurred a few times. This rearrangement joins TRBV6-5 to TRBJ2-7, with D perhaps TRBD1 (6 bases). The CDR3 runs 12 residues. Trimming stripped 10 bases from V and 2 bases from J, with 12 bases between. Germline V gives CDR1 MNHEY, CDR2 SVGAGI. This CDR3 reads CATQQGPYEQYF. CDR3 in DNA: TGTGCCACCCAACAGGGCCCCTACGAGCAGTACTTC.